These 16 T cell receptor beta chains were all obtained from the same sample, sequenced in a study of lung T cells in sarcoidosis with Löfgren's syndrome. TCRdb reprocessed the reads with MiXCR, giving one entry per CDR3 protein. The sample has roughly 63,000 distinct CDR3 sequences, around 20% seen once. The sequenced material came from CD4+ T cells from PBMCs. These TCRs come from a human donor with sarcoidosis (Löfgren's syndrome or another form), or a control subject (not recorded which).

Worth noting for this clonotype: A much larger clone sits a single nucleotide away, making a read error possible. This chain connects TRBV20-1 to TRBJ2-3; the match to TRBD2 covers 7 bases. There are 15 residues in the CDR3. The V and J ends lost 5 bases and 2 bases, in that order; junction bases with no gene match: 10. Germline values: CDR1 DFQATT, CDR2 SNEGSKA (reference sequence). In DNA form, the CDR3 reads TGCAGTGCTCTCCGTGCTAGCGGCCTCACAGATACGCAGTATTTT. This sequence encodes CSALRASGLTDTQYF.

In the case of this clonotype: The junction and the germline gene differ at one end; a read error may be behind it. The chain recombines TRBV5-1 with TRBJ2-3, with D possibly being TRBD1 or TRBD2 (5 bases each). CDR1 is SGHRS and CDR2 is YFSETQ in the germline V gene. This CDR3 region has 14 residues. In nucleotides, the CDR3 is TGCGCCGGCAGCTTTGGGTTCGAGGGGGATACGCAGTATTTT. Translated, it gives CAGSFGFEGDTQYF.

This chain joins TRBV5-5 and TRBJ1-5; no clear D gene. V lost 0 bases to trimming and J lost 7 bases, with 8 bases between them. Germline CDR1 SGHKS, CDR2 YYEKEE (reference sequence). This CDR3 comprises 13 residues. The CDR3 sequence is CASSLEYGQPQHF. The CDR3 nucleotides read TGTGCCAGCAGCTTGGAGTATGGACAGCCCCAGCATTTT.

This clonotype was detected a few times. The chain couples TRBV6-1 to TRBJ2-1; possible D gene TRBD2, 5 bases. The germline CDR1 and CDR2 sequences are MNHNS and SASEGT. The CDR3 has 15 amino acids. V lost 10 bases, J lost 0 bases, and 16 bases lay in between. CDR3 region: CATVGLWGSYNEQFF. CDR3 nucleotide sequence: TGTGCCACCGTCGGACTTTGGGGCTCCTACAATGAGCAGTTCTTC.

This chain uses TRBV6-1 with TRBJ2-1, with D possibly TRBD1 on 6 matching bases. This CDR3 spans 16 amino acids. Germline V lookup: CDR1 MNHNS, CDR2 SASEGT. V shed 6 bases and J shed 5 bases, with 20 bases lying between them. The CDR3 DNA is TGTGCCAGCAGCCAATGGACAGCGGTCCTTGACAATGAGCAGTTCTTC. Amino acid sequence: CASSQWTAVLDNEQFF.

This clonotype was recorded at least ten times. The genes are TRBV7-2 and TRBJ1-3; 8 bases are a match to TRBD1. Germline values: CDR1 SGHTA, CDR2 FQGNSA. The V gene end was trimmed by 5 bases and the J gene end by 4 bases; junction bases not matched to a gene: 13. The CDR3 length is 17 residues. CDR3 DNA: TGTGCCAGCAGCCCGACCGGACAGGGCCTAGTCGGAAACACCATATATTTT. Translating gives CASSPTGQGLVGNTIYF.

A few counts support this clonotype. The chain joins TRBV3-1 to TRBJ2-3; 7 nucleotides match TRBD2. J lost 13 bases, V lost 0 bases, and 7 bases had no gene match. CDR3 size: 13 residues. Germline CDR1 LGHDT, CDR2 YNNKEL (reference sequence). DNA for the CDR3: TGTGCCAGCAGCCAAGATCTGGCTAGCGGAAAGTATTTT. Translation: CASSQDLASGKYF.

Turning to this clonotype: At one of its ends the junction is not consistent with the germline gene, which may arise from a read error. The chain has TRBV7-7 and TRBJ2-7; tentative D call: TRBD2 (6 bases). CDR1 is SSHAT and CDR2 is FNYEAQ in the germline V gene (reference sequence). The CDR3 is made up of 15 amino acids. The CDR3 nucleotides are TGTGCTAGCAGCTTAACCCATACGGGAGCAAGCGAGCAGTACTTC. It is translated as CASSLTHTGASEQYF.

Ten or more counts support this clonotype. The CDR3 DNA reads as TGTGCCAGCAGCTTGACAGGGGAGGTGACCTACGAGCAGTACTTC. It encodes CASSLTGEVTYEQYF. This sequence joins TRBV7-2 and TRBJ2-7; 8 bases map to TRBD1. Unmatched junction bases numbered 6, after V lost 3 bases and J lost 2 bases. Germline values: CDR1 SGHTA, CDR2 FQGNSA. CDR3 size: 15 residues.

This clonotype was observed once. The junction and the germline gene differ at one end; a read error may be behind it. The rearrangement uses TRBV28 and TRBJ1-1; 7 bases align to TRBD1. Germline values: CDR1 MDHEN, CDR2 SYDVKM. There are 18 residues in the CDR3. The CDR3 coding sequence is TGTGCCAGCAGCCGTATAGGGGGCGACGCAAAAGGGAACACTGAGGCTTTCTTT. Encoded protein: CASSRIGGDAKGNTEAFF.

For this clonotype: Given a much more abundant clone one base away, this may be a read error. The rearrangement joins TRBV7-2 to TRBJ1-5, with D possibly being TRBD1 (6 bases). Germline V gene lookup returns CDR1 SGHTA and CDR2 FQGNSA. Trimming removed 5 bases at V and 7 bases at J, with 12 bases between. The CDR3 is made up of 13 amino acids. The CDR3 coding sequence is TGTGCCAGCAGCCAAGACAGGCGACAGCCCCAGCATTTT. Its protein product is CASSQDRRQPQHF. The full variable domain, in which reference TRBV7-2 and TRBJ1-5 provide the parts outside the CDR3, is GAGVSQSPSNKVTEKGKDVELRCDPISGHTALYWYRQSLGQGLEFLIYFQGNSAPDKSGLPSDRFSAERTGGSVSTLTIQRTQQEDSAVYLCASSQDRRQPQHFGDGTRLSIL.

This clonotype was observed at least ten times. The rearrangement uses TRBV7-3 and TRBJ2-3; 12 bases are shared with TRBD2. The CDR3 loop spans 18 amino acids. The V gene's germline CDR1 is SGHTA and CDR2 FQGTGA. V lost 4 bases and J lost 2; bases outside the gene matches: 10. CDR3 loop: CASSYNGLAGTITDTQYF. Here the CDR3 DNA reads TGTGCCAGCAGCTACAACGGACTAGCGGGAACGATCACAGATACGCAGTATTTT.

This clonotype was seen many times. This chain joins TRBV28 and TRBJ1-2, with D possibly being TRBD1 (6 bases). The V end lost 5 bases, the J end lost 3 bases, and 16 bases lay between the germline ends. This CDR3 is 15 amino acids long. CDR1 is MDHEN, CDR2 SYDVKM, per germline. The CDR3, as DNA: TGTGCCAGCAGTCCAGGACAGTCAACCCACTATGGCTACACCTTC. It translates to CASSPGQSTHYGYTF.

This clonotype has just a few counts. The J gene is TRBJ1-1, the V gene TRBV18; 9 nucleotides match TRBD1. The germline V gene has CDR1 KGHSH and CDR2 LQKENI. The CDR3 runs to 15 residues. The trim removed 5 bases at V and 0 bases at J, leaving 4 bases unmatched. Here the CDR3 DNA reads TGTGCCAGCTCAGCGGGGACAGGGATGAACACTGAAGCTTTCTTT. Translating it yields CASSAGTGMNTEAFF. The whole variable domain, filled in from reference TRBV18 and TRBJ1-1, reads NAGVMQNPRHLVRRRGQEARLRCSPMKGHSHVYWYRQLPEEGLKFMVYLQKENIIDESGMPKERFSAEFPKEGPSILRIQQVVRGDSAAYFCASSAGTGMNTEAFFGQGTRLTVV.

This clonotype was recorded only once. A read error is possible here, since a much larger clone lies one base away. The CDR3 sequence: CSAKGSSNYGYTF. The DNA for the CDR3 is TGCAGTGCTAAGGGGTCGTCTAACTATGGCTACACCTTC. The genes are TRBV20-1 and TRBJ1-2; D is possibly TRBD1 (5 bases). With 4 bases removed from V and 0 bases from J, the gap between germline ends came to 9 bases. This CDR3 comprises 13 residues. The germline gives CDR1 DFQATT, CDR2 SNEGSKA (reference sequence).

This clonotype occurred a few times. The chain links TRBV7-9 to TRBJ2-5; 9 nucleotides align to TRBD1. The germline V gene has CDR1 SEHNR and CDR2 FQNEAQ (reference sequence). Trimming cost V 5 bases and J 1 base; bases outside gene matches: 8. CDR3 length: 16 residues. CDR3 loop: CASSRSTGGLQETQYF. As DNA, the CDR3 is TGTGCCAGCAGCCGATCGACAGGGGGGCTCCAAGAGACCCAGTACTTC.